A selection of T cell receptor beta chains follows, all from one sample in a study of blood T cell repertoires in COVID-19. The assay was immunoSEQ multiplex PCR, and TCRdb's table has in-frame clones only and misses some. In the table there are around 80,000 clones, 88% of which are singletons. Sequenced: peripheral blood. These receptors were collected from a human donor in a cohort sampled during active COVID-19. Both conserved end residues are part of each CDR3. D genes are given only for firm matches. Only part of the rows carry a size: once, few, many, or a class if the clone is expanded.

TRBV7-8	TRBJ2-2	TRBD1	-	CASSRGQTGELFF	TGTGCCAGCAGCAGGGGGCAAACCGGGGAGCTGTTTTTT
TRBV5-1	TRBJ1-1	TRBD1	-	CASSLGGGYATEAFF	TGCGCCAGCAGCTTGGGAGGGGGCTACGCAACTGAAGCTTTCTTT
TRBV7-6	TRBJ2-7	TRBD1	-	CASSQETGISSYEQYF	TGTGCCAGCAGCCAAGAGACAGGGATCAGCTCCTACGAGCAGTACTTC
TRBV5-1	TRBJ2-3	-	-	CASSSSFVGAIDTQYF	TGCGCCAGCAGCTCCTCCTTTGTGGGGGCGATAGATACGCAGTATTTT
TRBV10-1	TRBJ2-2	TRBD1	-	CASSLQGAGELFF	TGCGCCAGCAGTCTGCAGGGGGCCGGGGAGCTGTTTTTT
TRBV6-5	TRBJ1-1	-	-	CASSLGQNTEAFF	TGTGCCAGCAGTTTAGGACAGAACACTGAAGCTTTCTTT
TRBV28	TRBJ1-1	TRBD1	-	CASTGGVAEAFF	TGTGCCAGTACAGGGGGAGTGGCTGAAGCTTTCTTT
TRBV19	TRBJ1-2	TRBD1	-	CASRERGQDYGYTF	TGTGCCAGTAGAGAAAGGGGGCAGGACTATGGCTACACCTTC
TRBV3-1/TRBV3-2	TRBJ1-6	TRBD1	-	CASSQEGTGDSPLHF	TGTGCCAGCAGCCAAGAAGGGACAGGGGATTCACCCCTCCACTTT
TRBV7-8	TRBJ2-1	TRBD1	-	CASSSNRGGEQFF	TGTGCCAGCAGCTCGAACAGGGGCGGTGAGCAGTTCTTC
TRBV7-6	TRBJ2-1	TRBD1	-	CASSPGQGLANEQFF	TGTGCCAGCAGCCCGGGACAGGGGTTGGCGAATGAGCAGTTCTTC
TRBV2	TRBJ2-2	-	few	CASSEAQGLTGELFF	TGTGCCAGCAGTGAAGCTCAGGGGCTTACCGGGGAGCTGTTTTTT
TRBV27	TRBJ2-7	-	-	CASRARMVAYEQYF	TGTGCCAGCAGAGCCCGAATGGTTGCCTACGAGCAGTACTTC
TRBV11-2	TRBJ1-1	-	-	CASSFSGGLAFF	TGTGCCAGCAGCTTCAGCGGGGGGTTAGCTTTCTTT
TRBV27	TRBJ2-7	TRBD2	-	CASSLSPPSVVGLAGYEQYF	TGTGCCAGCAGTTTATCGCCGCCCTCCGTCGTTGGACTAGCGGGCTACGAGCAGTACTTC
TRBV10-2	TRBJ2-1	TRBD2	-	CASSDRIAGGLGEQFF	TGCGCCAGCAGTGACCGAATAGCGGGGGGGCTGGGTGAGCAGTTCTTC
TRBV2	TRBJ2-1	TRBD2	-	CASSELVAGGPPYNEQFF	TGTGCCAGCAGTGAATTGGTAGCGGGAGGGCCGCCCTACAATGAGCAGTTCTTC
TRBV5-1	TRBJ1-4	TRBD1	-	CASSSLSGQANEKLFF	TGCGCCAGCAGCTCCCTTTCGGGACAGGCTAATGAAAAACTGTTTTTT
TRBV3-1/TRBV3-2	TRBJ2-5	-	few	CASSRRAASDYVETQYF	TGTGCCAGCAGCCGCCGAGCGGCTAGCGACTACGTAGAGACCCAGTACTTC
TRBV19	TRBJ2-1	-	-	CASSMGGGGYNEQFF	TGTGCCAGTAGTATGGGGGGAGGGGGCTACAATGAGCAGTTCTTC
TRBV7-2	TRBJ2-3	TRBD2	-	CASSPWTSGGTDTQYF	TGTGCCAGCAGCCCCTGGACTAGCGGGGGCACAGATACGCAGTATTTT
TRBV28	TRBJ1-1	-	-	CASSPPEGSPKGAFF	TGTGCCAGCAGTCCCCCGGAAGGTTCCCCGAAGGGGGCTTTCTTT
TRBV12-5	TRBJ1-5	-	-	CASGFNAQVHQPQHF	TGTGCTAGTGGTTTCAATGCACAGGTTCATCAGCCCCAGCATTTT
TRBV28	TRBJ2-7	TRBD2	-	CATQREAIYEQYF	TGTGCCACCCAGCGGGAGGCGATCTACGAGCAGTACTTC
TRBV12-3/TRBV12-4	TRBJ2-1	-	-	CASSFSVDEQFF	TGTGCCAGCAGTTTTTCGGTGGATGAGCAGTTCTTC
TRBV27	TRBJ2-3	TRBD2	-	CASSPPPGLAGGGDTQYF	TGTGCCAGCAGCCCTCCTCCGGGACTAGCGGGGGGAGGGGATACGCAGTATTTT
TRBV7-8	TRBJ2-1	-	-	CASSYDRGGYNEQFF	TGTGCCAGCAGCTATGACAGGGGAGGGTACAATGAGCAGTTCTTC
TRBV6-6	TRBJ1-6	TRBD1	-	CASIGQGNSPLHF	TGTGCCAGCATCGGACAGGGGAATTCACCCCTCCACTTT
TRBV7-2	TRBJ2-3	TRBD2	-	CASSSSSGTSGRTDTQYF	TGTGCCAGCAGCTCCTCCTCCGGGACTAGCGGGAGAACAGATACGCAGTATTTT
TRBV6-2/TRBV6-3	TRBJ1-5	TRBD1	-	CASSWIAGAGGGQPQHF	TGTGCCAGCAGTTGGATCGCTGGGGCAGGGGGAGGACAGCCCCAGCATTTT
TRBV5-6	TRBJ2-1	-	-	CASSLRSGIGANEQFF	TGTGCCAGCAGCTTACGCTCGGGGATCGGTGCAAATGAGCAGTTCTTC
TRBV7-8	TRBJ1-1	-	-	CASSHRIQGKNTEAFF	TGTGCCAGCAGTCACCGCATCCAGGGAAAGAACACTGAAGCTTTCTTT
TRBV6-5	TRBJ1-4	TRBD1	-	CASSYRGQPLFF	TGTGCCAGCAGTTACAGGGGACAGCCGCTGTTTTTT
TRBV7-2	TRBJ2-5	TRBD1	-	CASSLMGQPVETQYF	TGTGCCAGCAGCTTAATGGGACAGCCGGTGGAGACCCAGTACTTC
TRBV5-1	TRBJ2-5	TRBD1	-	CASSSGTGGETQYF	TGCGCCAGCAGTTCCGGGACAGGGGGAGAGACCCAGTACTTC
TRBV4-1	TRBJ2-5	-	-	CASSQLPRETQYF	TGCGCCAGCAGCCAACTACCCCGGGAGACCCAGTACTTC
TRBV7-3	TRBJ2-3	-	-	CASSLRWGPNTDTQYF	TGTGCCAGCAGCTTAAGGTGGGGGCCAAACACAGATACGCAGTATTTT
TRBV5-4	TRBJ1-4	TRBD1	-	CASSWGQANEKLFF	TGTGCCAGCAGTTGGGGACAGGCGAATGAAAAACTGTTTTTT
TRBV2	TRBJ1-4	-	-	CASSPFSGGIGEKLFF	TGTGCCAGCAGCCCTTTTTCGGGGGGGATCGGGGAAAAACTGTTTTTT
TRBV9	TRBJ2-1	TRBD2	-	CASSSPGGLGTYNEQFF	TGTGCCAGCAGCTCGCCGGGGGGGCTTGGTACCTACAATGAGCAGTTCTTC
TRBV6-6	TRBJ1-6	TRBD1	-	CASTHETPGQAPLHF	TGTGCCAGCACCCACGAAACACCCGGACAGGCACCCCTCCACTTT
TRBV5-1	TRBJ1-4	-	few	CASSPFAGATNEKLFF	TGCGCCAGCAGCCCCTTCGCGGGAGCAACTAATGAAAAACTGTTTTTT